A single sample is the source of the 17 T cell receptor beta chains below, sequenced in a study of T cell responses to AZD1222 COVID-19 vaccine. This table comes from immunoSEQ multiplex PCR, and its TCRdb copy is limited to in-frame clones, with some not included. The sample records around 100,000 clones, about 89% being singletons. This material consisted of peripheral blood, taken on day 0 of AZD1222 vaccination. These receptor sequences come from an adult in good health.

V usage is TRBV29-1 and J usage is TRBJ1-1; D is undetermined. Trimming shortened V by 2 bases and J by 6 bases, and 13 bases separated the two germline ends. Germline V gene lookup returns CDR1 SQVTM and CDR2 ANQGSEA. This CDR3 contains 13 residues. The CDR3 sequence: CSVEPARSAEAFF. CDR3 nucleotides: TGCAGCGTTGAACCCGCCCGAAGCGCTGAAGCTTTCTTT.

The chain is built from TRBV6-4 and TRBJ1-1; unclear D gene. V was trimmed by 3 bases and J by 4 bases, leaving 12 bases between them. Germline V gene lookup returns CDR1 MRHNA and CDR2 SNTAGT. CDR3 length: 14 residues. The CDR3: CASSDRGVGTEAFF. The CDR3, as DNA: TGTGCCAGCAGTGATCGGGGAGTGGGCACTGAAGCTTTCTTT.

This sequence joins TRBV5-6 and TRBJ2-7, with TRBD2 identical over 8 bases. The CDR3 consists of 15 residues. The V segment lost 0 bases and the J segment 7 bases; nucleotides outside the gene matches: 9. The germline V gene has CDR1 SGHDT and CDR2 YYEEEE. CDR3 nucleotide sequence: TGTGCCAGCAGCTTGGCCGGACTAGCCGCCCAGGAGCAGTACTTC. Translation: CASSLAGLAAQEQYF. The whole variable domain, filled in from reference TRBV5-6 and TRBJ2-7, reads DAGVTQSPTHLIKTRGQQVTLRCSPKSGHDTVSWYQQALGQGPQFIFQYYEEEERQRGNFPDRFSGHQFPNYSSELNVNALLLGDSALYLCASSLAGLAAQEQYFGPGTRLTVT.

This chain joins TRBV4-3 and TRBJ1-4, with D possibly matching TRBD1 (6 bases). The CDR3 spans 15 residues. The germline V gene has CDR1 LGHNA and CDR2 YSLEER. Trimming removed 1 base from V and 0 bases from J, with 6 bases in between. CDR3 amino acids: CASSQGTATNEKLFF. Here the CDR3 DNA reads TGCGCCAGCAGCCAAGGGACAGCAACTAATGAAAAACTGTTTTTT.

The CDR3 loop reads CASSRGGGLTDTQYF. CDR3 nucleotide sequence: TGTGCCAGCAGCAGAGGCGGGGGCCTCACAGATACGCAGTATTTT. V is TRBV14 and J is TRBJ2-3; D perhaps matches TRBD2 (7 bases). The CDR3 is made up of 15 amino acids. The ends were cut back, 5 bases at V and 2 bases at J, with 14 bases in the middle. The germline V gene has CDR1 SGHDN and CDR2 FVKESK. Full variable domain (rest looked up from reference TRBV14 and TRBJ2-3): EAGVTQFPSHSVIEKGQTVTLRCDPISGHDNLYWYRRVMGKEIKFLLHFVKESKQDESGMPNNRFLAERTGGTYSTLKVQPAELEDSGVYFCASSRGGGLTDTQYFGPGTRLTVL.

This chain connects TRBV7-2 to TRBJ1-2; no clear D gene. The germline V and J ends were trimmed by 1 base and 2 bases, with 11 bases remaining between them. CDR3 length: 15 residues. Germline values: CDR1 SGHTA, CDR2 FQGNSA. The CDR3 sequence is CASSLVVDDNYGYTF. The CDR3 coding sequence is TGTGCCAGCAGCTTAGTGGTGGATGACAACTATGGCTACACCTTC.

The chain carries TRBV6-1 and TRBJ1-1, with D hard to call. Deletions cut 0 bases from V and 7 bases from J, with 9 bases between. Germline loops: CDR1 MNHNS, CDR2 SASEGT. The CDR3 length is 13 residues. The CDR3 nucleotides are TGTGCCAGCAGTGAAGCGCTTCCGGGTGAAGCTTTCTTT. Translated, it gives CASSEALPGEAFF.

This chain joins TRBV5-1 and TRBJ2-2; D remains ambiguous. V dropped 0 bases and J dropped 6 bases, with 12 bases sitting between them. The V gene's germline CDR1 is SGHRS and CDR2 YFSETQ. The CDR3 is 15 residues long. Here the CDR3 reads CASSLASWTAGELFF. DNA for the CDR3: TGCGCCAGCAGCTTGGCCTCATGGACGGCCGGGGAGCTGTTTTTT.

The CDR3 nucleotides are TGTGCCAGCAGCTTGGTGCAGGGGGTTCGGGAAAAACTGTTTTTT. This encodes CASSLVQGVREKLFF. V and J are TRBV5-5 and TRBJ1-4, with TRBD1 matching over 7 bases. This CDR3 has 15 residues. The germline V gene has CDR1 SGHKS and CDR2 YYEKEE (reference sequence). The trim removed 0 bases at V and 8 bases at J, leaving 7 bases unmatched.

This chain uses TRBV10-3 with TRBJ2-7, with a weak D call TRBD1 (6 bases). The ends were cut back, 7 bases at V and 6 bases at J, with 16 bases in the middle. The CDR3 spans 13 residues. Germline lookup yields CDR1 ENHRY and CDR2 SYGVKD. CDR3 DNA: TGTGCCATCAAGGGGGACCTAGAGTCCGAGCAGTACTTC. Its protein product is CAIKGDLESEQYF.

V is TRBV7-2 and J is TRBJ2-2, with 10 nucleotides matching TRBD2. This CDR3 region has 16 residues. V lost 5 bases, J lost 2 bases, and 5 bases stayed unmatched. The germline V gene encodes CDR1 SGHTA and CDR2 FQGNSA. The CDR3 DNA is TGTGCCAGCAGCCATAGCGGGGGGTCAAACACCGGGGAGCTGTTTTTT. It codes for CASSHSGGSNTGELFF.

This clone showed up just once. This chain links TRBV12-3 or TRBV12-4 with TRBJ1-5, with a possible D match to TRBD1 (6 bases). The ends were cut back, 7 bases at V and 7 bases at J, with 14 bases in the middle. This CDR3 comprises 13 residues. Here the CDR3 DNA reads TGTGCCAGCACCCGGGGGGCTCGACAGCCCCAGCATTTT. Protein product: CASTRGARQPQHF.

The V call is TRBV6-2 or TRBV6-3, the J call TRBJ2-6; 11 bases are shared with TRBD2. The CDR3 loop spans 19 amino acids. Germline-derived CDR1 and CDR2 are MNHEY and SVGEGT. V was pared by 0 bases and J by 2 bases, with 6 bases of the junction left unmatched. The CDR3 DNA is TGTGCCAGCAGTTACTCGATACTAGCGGGAGAAGCTGGGGCCAACGTCCTGACTTTC. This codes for CASSYSILAGEAGANVLTF.

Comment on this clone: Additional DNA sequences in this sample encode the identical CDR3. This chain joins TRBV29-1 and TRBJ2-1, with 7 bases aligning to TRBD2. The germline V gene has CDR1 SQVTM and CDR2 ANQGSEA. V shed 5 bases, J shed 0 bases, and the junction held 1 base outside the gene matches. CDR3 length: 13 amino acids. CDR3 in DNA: TGCAGCGTTCAGCGGGGCTCCTACAATGAGCAGTTCTTC. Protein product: CSVQRGSYNEQFF.

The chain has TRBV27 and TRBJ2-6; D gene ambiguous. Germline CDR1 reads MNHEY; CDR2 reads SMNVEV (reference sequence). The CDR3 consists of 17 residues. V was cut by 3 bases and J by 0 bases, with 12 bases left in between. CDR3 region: CASSLRPYFSGANVLTF. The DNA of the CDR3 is TGTGCCAGCAGTTTGAGGCCGTATTTCTCTGGGGCCAACGTCCTGACTTTC. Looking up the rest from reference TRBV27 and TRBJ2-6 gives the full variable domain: EAQVTQNPRYLITVTGKKLTVTCSQNMNHEYMSWYRQDPGLGLRQIYYSMNVEVTDKGDVPEGYKVSRKEKRNFPLILESPSPNQTSLYFCASSLRPYFSGANVLTFGAGSRLTVL.

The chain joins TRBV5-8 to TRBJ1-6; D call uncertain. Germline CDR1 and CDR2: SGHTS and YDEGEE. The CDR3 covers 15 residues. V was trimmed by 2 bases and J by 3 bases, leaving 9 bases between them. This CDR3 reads CASSFKGDYNSPLHF. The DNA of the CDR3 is TGTGCCAGCAGCTTCAAAGGAGACTATAATTCACCCCTCCACTTT.

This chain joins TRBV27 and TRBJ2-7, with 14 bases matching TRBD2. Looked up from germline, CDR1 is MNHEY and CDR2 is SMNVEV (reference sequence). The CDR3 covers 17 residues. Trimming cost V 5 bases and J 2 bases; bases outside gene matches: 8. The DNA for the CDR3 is TGTGCCAGCAGTCTTCTTTCGACTAGCGGGAGGGCCTACGAGCAGTACTTC. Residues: CASSLLSTSGRAYEQYF.